This passage covers 27 T cell receptor beta chains from one sample sequenced in a study of naive and memory T cell subsets. Both TRBC1 and TRBC2 were covered by a beta constant-region primer of two equimolar oligonucleotides. TCRdb used MiXCR to reprocess the UMI-ligation and nested PCR reads, holding one entry per CDR3 protein. The sample has roughly 40,000 distinct CDR3 sequences, about 14% seen once. The sequenced sample was effector memory CD4+ T cells from blood. Subset: effector memory, CD45RA- CD27-. Every receptor here comes from a human donor in good health.

This clonotype was counted a few times. The V call is TRBV11-2, the J call TRBJ2-3; TRBD2 agrees at 11 bases. Germline V CDR1 and CDR2: SGHAT, FQNNGV. V shed 6 bases and J 2 bases; nucleotides not matched to a gene: 7. There are 16 residues in the CDR3. The chain's CDR3 is CASRRPGLAVTDTQYF. The DNA for the CDR3 is TGTGCCAGCAGGCGACCGGGACTAGCGGTCACAGATACGCAGTATTTT.

This clonotype was recorded many times. The chain uses TRBV29-1 and TRBJ2-3; perhaps TRBD2 as D (5 bases). This CDR3 has 16 amino acids. V was pared by 0 bases and J by 0 bases, with 13 bases between. Germline lookup yields CDR1 SQVTM and CDR2 ANQGSEA. CDR3 nucleotide sequence: TGCAGCGTTGAAGATAATGTTCGGGATAGCACAGATACGCAGTATTTT. It encodes CSVEDNVRDSTDTQYF.

This chain links TRBV7-3 with TRBJ2-5; D may be TRBD1 (5 bases). Looked up from germline, CDR1 is SGHTA and CDR2 is FQGTGA. The CDR3 contains 15 residues. V was clipped by 5 bases and J by 1 base, with 14 bases between them. CDR3 nucleotides: TGTGCCAGCAGCCCGCATACAGGCCTCCAAGAGACCCAGTACTTC. This codes for CASSPHTGLQETQYF.

The J gene is TRBJ2-5, the V gene TRBV7-9; 12 nucleotides match TRBD2. Germline trimming cut 2 bases from V and 5 bases from J; bases unmatched to any gene: 3. CDR3 size: 15 residues. CDR1 SEHNR and CDR2 FQNEAQ come from the germline V gene (reference sequence). The DNA of the CDR3 is TGTGCCAGCAGCTTATCCGGGACTAGCGGGGAGACCCAGTACTTC. Amino acids: CASSLSGTSGETQYF.

This clonotype was observed a single time. The chain has TRBV12-3 or TRBV12-4 and TRBJ1-1, with D uncertain. The CDR3 length is 13 residues. V was cut by 4 bases and J by 10 bases, with 16 bases left in between. The CDR3 protein is CASSSRERKGAFF. The CDR3 region has the DNA TGTGCCAGCAGTTCCCGAGAGCGCAAGGGAGCTTTCTTT.

This clonotype turned up a few times. V and J are TRBV18 and TRBJ2-3; a weak D match, TRBD1 (5 bases). V was shortened by 2 bases and J by 0 bases, with 12 bases between the two germline ends. Germline V CDR1 and CDR2: KGHSH, LQKENI. The CDR3 consists of 16 residues. CDR3 loop: CASSPGAGASTDTQYF. The CDR3 DNA follows: TGTGCCAGCTCACCAGGGGCTGGGGCGAGCACAGATACGCAGTATTTT. Drawing the rest from reference TRBV18 and TRBJ2-3, the complete variable domain is NAGVMQNPRHLVRRRGQEARLRCSPMKGHSHVYWYRQLPEEGLKFMVYLQKENIIDESGMPKERFSAEFPKEGPSILRIQQVVRGDSAAYFCASSPGAGASTDTQYFGPGTRLTVL.

The J gene is TRBJ2-3, the V gene TRBV9; D is uncertain. The CDR3 has 13 amino acids. Germline CDR1 and CDR2: SGDLS and YYNGEE. Trimming pared 0 bases from V and 6 bases from J, leaving 8 bases between. The CDR3 here is CASSVGDMDTQYF. In DNA form, the CDR3 reads TGTGCCAGCAGCGTAGGGGATATGGATACGCAGTATTTT.

J is TRBJ2-1 and V is TRBV2; 10 nucleotides match TRBD2. The CDR3 has 14 amino acids. The ends lost 4 bases at V and 15 bases at J; junction bases unmatched: 12. Germline CDR1 and CDR2: SNHLY and FYNNEI. The CDR3 bases are TGTGCCAGCAGTGGGGGAGAGGGACTAGCGATAACGTTCTTC. Its protein is CASSGGEGLAITFF.

Turning to this clonotype: Compared with germline, one end of the junction differs, possibly owing to a read error. The rearrangement uses TRBV5-1 and TRBJ2-1; 10 bases line up with TRBD1. The CDR3 sequence is 15 residues long. Germline V lookup: CDR1 SGHRS, CDR2 YFSETQ. CDR3 in DNA: TGCGCCAGCAGCTTCATCGGGACAGGGGATGATGAGGAGTTCTTC. This gives the protein CASSFIGTGDDEEFF.

The V call is TRBV5-4, the J call TRBJ2-1; the match to TRBD2 covers 8 bases. This CDR3 comprises 13 residues. J gave up 4 bases and V 9 bases, and 6 bases lay outside the gene matches. Germline V lookup: CDR1 SGHNT, CDR2 YYREEE (reference sequence). This CDR3 is CAIRGGGYNEQFF. DNA for the CDR3: TGTGCCATCCGGGGGGGAGGGTACAATGAGCAGTTCTTC.

The V gene is TRBV24-1, the J gene TRBJ2-5, with 10 bases aligning to TRBD1. Germline CDR1 KGHDR, CDR2 SFDVKD. The CDR3 is 15 amino acids. Losses at the gene ends were 3 bases for V and 1 base for J; bases not matched to a gene: 1. This CDR3 is CATSDGTGAQETQYF. In DNA, the CDR3 is TGTGCCACCAGTGATGGGACAGGGGCCCAAGAGACCCAGTACTTC.

This clonotype was seen a few times. The rearrangement joins TRBV10-3 to TRBJ1-1, with no clear D. The CDR3 is 12 amino acids. The V gene's germline CDR1 is ENHRY and CDR2 SYGVKD. V lost 4 bases and J 6 bases, leaving 9 bases between the germline ends. CDR3 amino acids: CAISGREAEAFF. CDR3 nucleotides: TGTGCCATCAGTGGTAGGGAGGCTGAAGCTTTCTTT.

The chain recombines TRBV4-3 with TRBJ2-3; 9 bases map to TRBD2. V dropped 2 bases and J dropped 6; count of bases not matched to a gene: 12. The germline V gene has CDR1 LGHNA and CDR2 YSLEER. The CDR3 loop spans 17 amino acids. The CDR3 coding sequence is TGCGCCAGCAGCCAAAGACATGGCGGGAGGGCGGGGGATACGCAGTATTTT. As protein: CASSQRHGGRAGDTQYF.

This clonotype was detected a few times. J is TRBJ2-3 and V is TRBV6-1; no clear D. The V end was cut by 4 bases, the J end by 3 bases, with 8 bases between. CDR1 and CDR2 (germline): MNHNS, SASEGT. This CDR3 has 13 amino acids. The CDR3 protein is CASSVPWTDTQYF. CDR3 DNA: TGTGCCAGCAGTGTTCCCTGGACAGATACGCAGTATTTT.

This clonotype showed up just a few times. V is TRBV6-6 and J is TRBJ1-5; TRBD1 aligns across 9 bases. The CDR3 contains 13 residues. V shed 4 bases and J 7 bases; nucleotides not matched to a gene: 2. The germline V gene encodes CDR1 MNHNY and CDR2 SVGAGI (reference sequence). The CDR3 coding sequence is TGTGCCAGCAGTTGGACAGGGGAACAGCCCCAGCATTTT. It specifies CASSWTGEQPQHF.

The chain is built from TRBV20-1 and TRBJ1-1, with D tentatively TRBD1 (6 bases). Germline V lookup: CDR1 DFQATT, CDR2 SNEGSKA (reference sequence). Between the trimmed V and J ends, which lost 7 bases and 7 bases, there was a span of 19 bases. CDR3 length: 13 residues. The CDR3 loop reads CSGSDSAKLEAFF. The CDR3 region has the DNA TGCAGTGGCTCGGACAGCGCGAAGCTTGAAGCTTTCTTT.

This clonotype was detected many times. V usage is TRBV27 and J usage is TRBJ1-5, with a possible D match to TRBD1 (6 bases). The length of the CDR3 is 15 residues. In germline, CDR1 is MNHEY, CDR2 SMNVEV (reference sequence). V lost 5 bases and J lost 2, with 13 bases in between. CDR3 amino acids: CASSKTGSRNQPQHF. Here the CDR3 DNA reads TGTGCCAGCAGTAAAACAGGGAGCCGCAATCAGCCCCAGCATTTT.

The chain uses TRBV6-2 or TRBV6-3 and TRBJ2-2, with 8 bases that match TRBD1. J was trimmed by 7 bases and V by 5 bases; bases with no gene match: 9. This CDR3 is 15 amino acids long. Germline V gene lookup returns CDR1 MNHEY and CDR2 SVGEGT. The CDR3 region has the DNA TGTGCCAGCAGTCTCCCGACAGGGGCGGTCGGGGAGCTGTTTTTT. Protein: CASSLPTGAVGELFF.

J is TRBJ1-5 and V is TRBV6-1, with 7 bases aligning to TRBD1. CDR3 size: 15 residues. Germline values: CDR1 MNHNS, CDR2 SASEGT. V was pared by 6 bases and J by 0 bases, with 5 bases of the junction left unmatched. The CDR3 is CASRLGTVSNQPQHF. The DNA of the CDR3 is TGTGCCAGCAGGCTGGGGACAGTTAGCAATCAGCCCCAGCATTTT.

This clonotype was observed a few times. The rearrangement uses TRBV27 and TRBJ2-2, with D hard to call. The V end lost 3 bases, the J end lost 6 bases, and 5 bases lay between the germline ends. The germline V gene encodes CDR1 MNHEY and CDR2 SMNVEV (reference sequence). The CDR3 spans 12 residues. The CDR3 DNA is TGTGCCAGCAGTTTTGGGGCCGGGGAGCTGTTTTTT. Its translation is CASSFGAGELFF.

In its sample, this clonotype was seen a few times. The chain links TRBV9 to TRBJ1-3, with D unclear. The V gene's germline CDR1 is SGDLS and CDR2 YYNGEE. This CDR3 comprises 15 residues. Trimming stripped 1 base from V and 0 bases from J, with 8 bases between. CDR3 sequence reads: CASSVSGLSGNTIYF. For the CDR3, the DNA is TGTGCCAGCAGCGTAAGCGGCCTCTCTGGAAACACCATATATTTT.

This clonotype occurred a few times. The gene calls are TRBV9 and TRBJ2-2; tentative D call: TRBD2 (5 bases). CDR1 is SGDLS, CDR2 YYNGEE, per germline. The V end lost 2 bases, the J end lost 2 bases, and 10 bases lay between the germline ends. The CDR3 runs 15 residues. Written as DNA, the CDR3 is TGTGCCAGCAGCGTTGGAGGATTAAACACCGGGGAGCTGTTTTTT. Translated: CASSVGGLNTGELFF.

A few counts support this clonotype. The chain combines TRBV21-1 with TRBJ2-7; TRBD1 is the table's D call and was not checked against the DNA. TRBV21-1 is recorded as a pseudogene. CDR3 length: 12 amino acids. The DNA for the CDR3 is TGTGCCAGCAGCGGGACAGGGGACGAGCAGTACTTC. It translates to CASSGTGDEQYF.

This clonotype was recorded a few times. The rearrangement uses TRBV7-2 and TRBJ2-5, with 8 positions matching TRBD2. Germline lookup yields CDR1 SGHTA and CDR2 FQGNSA. This CDR3 has 15 residues. J lost 0 bases, V lost 3 bases, and 3 bases had no gene match. CDR3: CASSFTSGDQETQYF. The CDR3 DNA reads TGTGCCAGCAGCTTCACTAGCGGAGACCAAGAGACCCAGTACTTC.

This clonotype showed up many times. The genes are TRBV24-1 and TRBJ2-7; D not resolved. CDR1 and CDR2 (germline): KGHDR, SFDVKD. Between the trimmed V and J ends, which lost 5 bases and 2 bases, there was a span of 9 bases. The CDR3 runs to 13 residues. CDR3 DNA: TGTGCCACCAGTGGGGCCGGAACCTACGAGCAGTACTTC. Its protein product is CATSGAGTYEQYF.

This clonotype was recorded at least ten times. The chain carries TRBV10-3 and TRBJ2-4; D is tentatively TRBD1 or TRBD2 (5 bases each). V was shortened by 6 bases and J by 6 bases, with 9 bases between the two germline ends. Germline CDR1 and CDR2: ENHRY and SYGVKD. The length of the CDR3 is 12 residues. CDR3 loop: CAIRGTGNIQYF. The CDR3 DNA reads as TGTGCCATCAGAGGGACGGGAAACATTCAGTACTTC.

The chain uses TRBV12-3 or TRBV12-4 and TRBJ2-1; perhaps TRBD1 as D (6 bases). The CDR3 is 13 residues long. V gave up 9 bases and J gave up 2 bases, with 11 bases separating them. The CDR3 DNA follows: TGTGCCAGTTCACAGGGACCCTACAATGAGCAGTTCTTC. This sequence encodes CASSQGPYNEQFF.